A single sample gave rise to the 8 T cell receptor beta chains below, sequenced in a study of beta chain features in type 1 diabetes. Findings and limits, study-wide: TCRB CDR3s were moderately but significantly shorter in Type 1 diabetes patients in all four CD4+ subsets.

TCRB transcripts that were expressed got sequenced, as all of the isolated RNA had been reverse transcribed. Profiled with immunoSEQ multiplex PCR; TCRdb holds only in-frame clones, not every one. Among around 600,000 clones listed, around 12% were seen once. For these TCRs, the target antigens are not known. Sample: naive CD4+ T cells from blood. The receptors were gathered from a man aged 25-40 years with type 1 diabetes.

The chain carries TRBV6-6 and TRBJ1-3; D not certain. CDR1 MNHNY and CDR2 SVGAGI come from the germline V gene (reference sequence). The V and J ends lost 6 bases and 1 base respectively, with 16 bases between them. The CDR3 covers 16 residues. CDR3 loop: CASSRGGLTSGNTIYF. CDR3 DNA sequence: TGTGCCAGCAGCCGCGGCGGGCTTACTTCTGGAAACACCATATATTTT.

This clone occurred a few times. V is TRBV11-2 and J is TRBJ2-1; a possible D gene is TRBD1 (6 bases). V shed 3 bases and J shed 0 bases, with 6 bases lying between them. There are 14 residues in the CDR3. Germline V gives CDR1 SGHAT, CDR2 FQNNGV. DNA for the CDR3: TGTGCCAGCAGCTTGGACAGCTCCTACAATGAGCAGTTCTTC. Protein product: CASSLDSSYNEQFF.

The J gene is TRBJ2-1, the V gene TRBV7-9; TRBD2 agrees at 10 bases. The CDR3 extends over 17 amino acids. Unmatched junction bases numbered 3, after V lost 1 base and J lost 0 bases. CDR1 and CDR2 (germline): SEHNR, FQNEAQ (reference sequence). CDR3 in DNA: TGTGCCAGCAGCTTAGGGACTAGCGGTGACTCCTACAATGAGCAGTTCTTC. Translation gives CASSLGTSGDSYNEQFF.

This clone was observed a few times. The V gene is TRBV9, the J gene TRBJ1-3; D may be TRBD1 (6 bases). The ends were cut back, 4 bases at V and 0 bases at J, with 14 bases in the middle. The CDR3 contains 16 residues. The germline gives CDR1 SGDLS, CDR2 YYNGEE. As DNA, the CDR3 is TGTGCCAGCAGCTTATCGACAGGAGACTCTGGAAACACCATATATTTT. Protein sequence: CASSLSTGDSGNTIYF.

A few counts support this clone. The CDR3 spells CASSAPTGDYGYTF. In nucleotides, the CDR3 is TGTGCCAGCAGCGCGCCCACAGGGGATTATGGCTACACCTTC. The V gene is TRBV9, the J gene TRBJ1-2; 7 nucleotides agree with TRBD1. The V gene's germline CDR1 is SGDLS and CDR2 YYNGEE. V dropped 3 bases and J dropped 5; count of bases not matched to a gene: 7. The CDR3 length is 14 residues.

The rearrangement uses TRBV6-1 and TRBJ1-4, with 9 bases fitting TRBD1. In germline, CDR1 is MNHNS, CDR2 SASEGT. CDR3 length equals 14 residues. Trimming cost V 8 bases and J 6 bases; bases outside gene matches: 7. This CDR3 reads CASGRDRVHEKLFF. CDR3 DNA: TGTGCCAGCGGAAGGGACAGGGTACATGAAAAACTGTTTTTT.

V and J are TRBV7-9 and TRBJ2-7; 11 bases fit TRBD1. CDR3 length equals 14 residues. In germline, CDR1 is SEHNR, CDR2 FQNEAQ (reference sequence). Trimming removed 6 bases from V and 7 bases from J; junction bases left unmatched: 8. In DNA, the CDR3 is TGTGCCAGCAGTCCTGGACAGGGGGCGCGGGAGCAGTACTTC. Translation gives CASSPGQGAREQYF.

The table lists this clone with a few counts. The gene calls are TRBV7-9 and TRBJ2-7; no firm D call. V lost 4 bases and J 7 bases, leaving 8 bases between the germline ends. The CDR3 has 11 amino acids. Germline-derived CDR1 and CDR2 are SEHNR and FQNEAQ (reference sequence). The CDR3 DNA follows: TGTGCCAGCAGCTCCTTGACAGAGCAGTACTTC. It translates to CASSSLTEQYF.